Sequencing of this T cell receptor beta chain was carried out in a study of cytomegalovirus exposure and HLA in healthy donors. A word on this clone: Its antigen is as yet unknown.

Primers included in the PCR were 60 Vbeta and 13 Jbeta primers. Sequenced by immunoSEQ multiplex PCR; TCRdb stores in-frame clones only, minus some. The sample has around 150,000 clones, about four fifths seen once. Study-wide points: HLA allele associations emerged for about 18,000 TCR beta sequences in a later analysis, at 0.05 false discovery rate. Because they were indistinguishable, some V segments, including TRBV6-2 and TRBV6-3, were excluded. Apparent HLA restriction characterized most CMV-associated TCR beta chains in a later analysis.

CDR1 is SGHKS and CDR2 is YYEKEE in the germline V gene (reference sequence). Trimming took 4 bases from V and 4 from J, leaving 5 bases between them. The CDR3 is 11 amino acids. This TCR came from a man younger than 40 in good health and CMV-seronegative. Material: PBMCs. This chain uses TRBV5-5 with TRBJ1-2; the D is unclear. Written as DNA, the CDR3 is TGTGCCAGCAGCCCATTCTATGGCTACACCTTC. Residues: CASSPFYGYTF. The full variable domain, completed using reference TRBV5-5 and TRBJ1-2, is DAGVTQSPTHLIKTRGQQVTLRCSPISGHKSVSWYQQVLGQGPQFIFQYYEKEERGRGNFPDRFSARQFPNYSSELNVNALLLGDSALYLCASSPFYGYTFGSGTRLTVV.